The TCR beta chain under discussion was sequenced for a study of cytotoxic CD8 clonotypes in ibrutinib-treated CLL. Across the study: Mean yields were around 240,000 productive templates and over 85,000 productive rearrangements per sample.

The V gene's germline CDR1 is GTSNPN and CDR2 SVGIG (reference sequence). The CDR3 runs 17 residues. Trimming took 2 bases from V and 0 from J; bases not matched to a gene: 7. Sequencing was designed to attain a depth spanning 1 in 200,000 to 1 in 1 million T cells. TCRdb's table, derived via immunoSEQ multiplex PCR, lists solely in-frame clones and lacks some. Of around 310,000 clones listed, around four fifths are singletons. This receptor was identified in a human donor with chronic lymphocytic leukemia. The V gene is TRBV30, the J gene TRBJ2-4; 10 bases are a match to TRBD2. The material sequenced was PBMCs, taken before ibrutinib treatment. In DNA, the CDR3 is TGTGCCTGGAGTAGGCCTAGCGGGGGCCTAGCCAAAAACATTCAGTACTTC. Translation gives CAWSRPSGGLAKNIQYF.